The rows below give T cell receptor beta chains drawn from one sample of a study of OX40 agonist ivuxolimab in advanced cancers. Method: immunoSEQ multiplex PCR; TCRdb's copy keeps in-frame clones and lacks some. The sample records tens of thousands of clones, 65% to 90% being singletons. The material was CD4+ or CD8+ T cells sorted from blood, obtained in a trial of the OX40 agonist ivuxolimab. Receptors were obtained from an adult with an advanced solid tumor such as melanoma, head and neck, liver or kidney cancer. The conserved cysteine and the conserved F or W are not part of the CDR3 here. Size values are once, few and many counts, or a class for expanded clones, and some rows have none.

clone_size v_call cdr3_aa
few TRBV5-1 ASSLDFAAGGRDTQY
once TRBV6-5 ASSSLTGYEQY
once TRBV9 ASSEGPTPNYGYT
NA TRBV4-2 ASSQLDYLAYNEQF
NA TRBV2 ATEGLAQETQY
NA TRBV10-3 AISADRVNSGANVLT
NA TRBV28 ASFALKGHEQF
once TRBV4-2 ASSQDRNSGNTIY
once TRBV5-1 ASSPQYGEQF
NA TRBV28 ASFSRERVRETQY
NA TRBV5-1 ASKRGQGALTGELF
NA TRBV27 ASSFQDWIKNIQY
NA TRBV27 ASRRLADYNEQF
NA TRBV18 ASSPQEGIANTEAF
NA TRBV6-6 ASSILREELF
NA TRBV2 ASSRTFDYGYT
NA TRBV6-1 ASSEAAGTAADTQY
NA TRBV6-1 ASSANLQGYGYT
NA TRBV5-1 ASSFGDYEQY
NA TRBV18 ASSENTGELF
NA TRBV6-1 ASSGGFSAKNIQY
NA TRBV2 ASRLGQGTSPLH
once TRBV15 ATIRGPSWTGELF
NA TRBV14 ASSQGAAYEQY
NA TRBV6-6 ASGDRGGYEQY
NA TRBV29-1 SGSRGGEQF
NA TRBV5-4 ASSSNRLNTGELF
NA TRBV19 ASKGANTGELF
few TRBV7-9 ASSPQGESYEQY
NA TRBV9 ASSSRGLAGNNEQF
NA TRBV18 ASSGQGSGANVLT
few TRBV6-5 ASSYSGPLVSNTIY
NA TRBV19 ASTRGQGVSNQPQH
NA TRBV19 ASSPGGSNYGYT
few TRBV6-1 ASSDLGLLQETQY
few TRBV5-1 ASSLGAERNTEAF
NA TRBV7-3 ASSLNSPGPGELF
NA TRBV18 ASSPPGTVADTQY
NA TRBV11-2 ASSPGGRGDSYEQY
NA TRBV30 AWSVLAGELF
NA TRBV7-3 ASSLNQGGDTEAF
NA TRBV28 ASSLTARGYGYT
NA TRBV19 ASSMTKGGYT
NA TRBV19 ASSRRGAGNTGELF
NA TRBV28 ASSLGTPYGYT
NA TRBV6-1 ASSLEGNYGYT
NA TRBV5-6 ASSRNRASTDTQY
once TRBV5-8 ASSSKWSTGGNEQF
NA TRBV21-1 ASSARSTGIILTGELF
NA TRBV2 ASSVDSTGELF